This passage covers 20 T cell receptor beta chains from one sample sequenced in a study of blood T cell repertoires in COVID-19. Profiled with immunoSEQ multiplex PCR; TCRdb holds only in-frame clones, not every one. The sample has about 120,000 clones; roughly 84% are singletons. Sequencing input: peripheral blood. These receptors originate from a woman aged 70-85 years with acute or convalescent COVID-19.

This clone came up a few times. CDR3 sequence (DNA): TGTGCCAGCTCTGGGACTAGCGGGACTACCTACGAGCAGTACTTC. Translating it yields CASSGTSGTTYEQYF. This chain links TRBV18 with TRBJ2-7; TRBD2 matches 13 bases. Germline CDR1 is KGHSH and CDR2 is LQKENI. Trimming cost V 6 bases and J 2 bases; bases outside gene matches: 4. This CDR3 is built from 15 residues.

V and J are TRBV14 and TRBJ2-7; 9 bases match TRBD2. V lost 4 bases to trimming and J lost 5 bases; unmatched junction nucleotides: 6. The CDR3 runs 14 residues. The germline V gene has CDR1 SGHDN and CDR2 FVKESK. The CDR3 reads CASSRIAGAHEQYF. The CDR3 region has the DNA TGTGCCAGCAGCCGGATAGCGGGGGCCCACGAGCAGTACTTC.

V is TRBV6-5 and J is TRBJ2-7, with D maybe TRBD2 (6 bases). Germline assignment: CDR1 MNHEY and CDR2 SVGAGI. The CDR3 totals 12 residues. The V and J ends lost 5 bases and 4 bases respectively, with 9 bases between them. CDR3 sequence: CASSRGSYEQYF. The CDR3 bases are TGTGCCAGCAGTCGGGGGAGTTACGAGCAGTACTTC.

This clone was counted a single time. The chain links TRBV18 to TRBJ2-3, with 10 bases lining up with TRBD2. The CDR3 has 17 residues. CDR1 and CDR2 from the germline V gene are KGHSH and LQKENI. V trimming: 2 bases; J trimming: 3 bases; junction bases outside the gene matches: 8. DNA of the CDR3: TGTGCCAGCTCACCAAGGCGAAGCGGGAGGGGGACAGATACGCAGTATTTT. Its protein product is CASSPRRSGRGTDTQYF.

This clone was counted between two and nine times. The rearrangement links TRBV12-3 or TRBV12-4 to TRBJ1-1; D perhaps matches TRBD1 (5 bases). Deletions cut 5 bases from V and 12 bases from J, with 13 bases between. This CDR3 region has 11 residues. In nucleotides, the CDR3 is TGTGCCAGCAGTAACCGACAGTCGACTTTCTTT. Translation gives CASSNRQSTFF.

This clone was counted only a few times. The V call is TRBV4-2, the J call TRBJ2-6; 7 bases are shared with TRBD1. The CDR3 has 16 residues. J lost 2 bases, V lost 4 bases, and 5 bases had no gene match. Germline values: CDR1 LGHNA, CDR2 YNFKEQ. The CDR3 nucleotides read TGTGCCAGCAGCCCTTGGCAGGGGGCTGGGGCCAACGTCCTGACTTTC. Translating it yields CASSPWQGAGANVLTF.

V usage is TRBV5-1 and J usage is TRBJ1-1; weak D call: TRBD1 (6 bases). The CDR3 totals 14 residues. V gave up 2 bases and J gave up 7 bases, with 15 bases separating them. Germline loops: CDR1 SGHRS, CDR2 YFSETQ. Here the CDR3 DNA reads TGCGCCAGCAGCTTAGGTCACAGGGCCGATGAAGCTTTCTTT. The encoded protein is CASSLGHRADEAFF.

This clone has more than one count but fewer than ten. The gene calls are TRBV7-9 and TRBJ2-1; 11 bases match TRBD2. Germline lookup yields CDR1 SEHNR and CDR2 FQNEAQ (reference sequence). The CDR3 spans 18 residues. The J segment lost 0 bases and the V segment lost 5 bases, leaving 9 bases of the junction unmatched. CDR3 DNA: TGTGCCAGCAGCCCGCGGGTAGCGGGAGGGAGCTCCTACAATGAGCAGTTCTTC. Translated: CASSPRVAGGSSYNEQFF.

CDR3 DNA sequence: TGTGCCAGCACGAGCGGGAGGCTCACCGGGGAGCTGTTTTTT. Protein product: CASTSGRLTGELFF. The genes are TRBV2 and TRBJ2-2; TRBD2 matches at 9 bases. This CDR3 is 14 amino acids long. Germline loops: CDR1 SNHLY, CDR2 FYNNEI. V lost 7 bases to trimming and J lost 4 bases; unmatched junction nucleotides: 4.

This rearrangement joins TRBV11-2 to TRBJ2-5; 16 bases fit TRBD2. V dropped 3 bases and J dropped 4; count of bases not matched to a gene: 5. Germline assignment: CDR1 SGHAT and CDR2 FQNNGV. This CDR3 contains 17 residues. The CDR3 coding sequence is TGTGCCAGCAGCTTGGGGACTAGCGGGGGGGCAGGAGAGACCCAGTACTTC. It translates to CASSLGTSGGAGETQYF.

The chain carries TRBV9 and TRBJ1-1; weak D call: TRBD1 (5 bases). The germline gives CDR1 SGDLS, CDR2 YYNGEE. The CDR3 runs 16 residues. V shed 3 bases and J shed 0 bases, with 15 bases lying between them. The CDR3 region is CASSAGGTFMNTEAFF. In DNA form, the CDR3 reads TGTGCCAGCAGCGCGGGGGGGACCTTTATGAACACTGAAGCTTTCTTT.

This clone was counted once. CDR3 DNA sequence: TGTGCCAGCAGCACCTACGGCGGACAGGGGGAGATGGGTACTGAAGCTTTCTTT. This translates into CASSTYGGQGEMGTEAFF. The chain links TRBV3-1 (or the pseudogene TRBV3-2) to TRBJ1-1; TRBD1 matches at 10 bases. V was pared by 5 bases and J by 5 bases, with 17 bases of the junction left unmatched. This CDR3 spans 18 amino acids. Germline values: CDR1 LGHDT, CDR2 YNNKEL (reference sequence).

The rearrangement links TRBV18 to TRBJ1-4; a possible D gene is TRBD1 (5 bases). V shed 6 bases and J shed 6 bases, with 17 bases lying between them. CDR3 size: 15 residues. Germline lookup yields CDR1 KGHSH and CDR2 LQKENI. CDR3 protein: CASSHGRGSDEKLFF. CDR3 DNA sequence: TGTGCCAGCTCTCACGGGAGGGGCAGCGATGAAAAACTGTTTTTT.

CDR3 sequence: CASSPSTPGGNSPLHF. As DNA, the CDR3 is TGTGCCAGCAGCCCCTCGACGCCCGGGGGTAATTCACCCCTCCACTTT. The chain couples TRBV7-9 to TRBJ1-6; a possible D gene is TRBD1 (5 bases). Germline V gives CDR1 SEHNR, CDR2 FQNEAQ (reference sequence). CDR3 length: 16 amino acids. Trimming shortened V by 5 bases and J by 6 bases, and 17 bases separated the two germline ends. Filled out from reference TRBV7-9 and TRBJ1-6, the complete variable domain reads DTGVSQNPRHKITKRGQNVTFRCDPISEHNRLYWYRQTLGQGPEFLTYFQNEAQLEKSRLLSDRFSAERPKGSFSTLEIQRTEQGDSAMYLCASSPSTPGGNSPLHFGNGTRLTVT.

The chain recombines TRBV10-3 with TRBJ1-2, with TRBD1 as a possible D gene (6 bases). Germline V gene sequence: CDR1 ENHRY, CDR2 SYGVKD. V was cut by 0 bases and J by 0 bases, with 17 bases left in between. CDR3 length equals 18 residues. The chain's CDR3 is CAISESRVGGRANYGYTF. The CDR3, as DNA: TGTGCCATCAGTGAGTCGAGGGTCGGGGGGCGTGCTAACTATGGCTACACCTTC.

This clone occurred a few times. In nucleotides, the CDR3 is TGTGCCAGCGTTGTCAGGCACACAGATACGCAGTATTTT. Its protein is CASVVRHTDTQYF. This chain joins TRBV6-6 and TRBJ2-3; D gene unclear. The germline V gene has CDR1 MNHNY and CDR2 SVGAGI (reference sequence). V lost 8 bases, J lost 2 bases, and 11 bases lay in between. This CDR3 has 13 residues.

The chain uses TRBV3-1 (or the pseudogene TRBV3-2) and TRBJ2-7, with unresolved D. The germline gives CDR1 LGHDT, CDR2 YNNKEL (reference sequence). This CDR3 is built from 14 residues. V was pared by 1 base and J by 3 bases, with 10 bases between. In DNA, the CDR3 is TGTGCCAGCAGCCAAGCGAGGCAGCTCTACGAGCAGTACTTC. This codes for CASSQARQLYEQYF.

The chain combines TRBV14 with TRBJ1-3; TRBD1 is a possible D gene (5 bases). In germline, CDR1 is SGHDN, CDR2 FVKESK. Trimming pared 4 bases from V and 2 bases from J, leaving 15 bases between. This CDR3 region has 16 residues. The CDR3 DNA is TGTGCCAGCAGCCTGGGGCCGGGTGCGCCTGGAAACACCATATATTTT. It specifies CASSLGPGAPGNTIYF.

This sequence joins TRBV12-5 and TRBJ1-2; 11 nucleotides line up with TRBD1. Germline V CDR1 and CDR2: LGHNT, FRNRAP. This CDR3 is 16 amino acids long. J gave up 1 base and V 5 bases, and 6 bases lay outside the gene matches. CDR3 nucleotide sequence: TGTGCTAGTGGTCTAGGACAGGGGGCAAGTAACTATGGCTACACCTTC. Its translation: CASGLGQGASNYGYTF.

The rearrangement joins TRBV19 to TRBJ2-1; D is perhaps TRBD1 (6 bases). Germline loops: CDR1 LNHDA, CDR2 SQIVND (reference sequence). The CDR3 runs to 12 residues. V was shortened by 8 bases and J by 4 bases, with 9 bases between the two germline ends. The CDR3 region is CASGDRYNEQFF. CDR3 DNA: TGTGCCAGTGGCGACAGGTACAATGAGCAGTTCTTC. The full variable domain, its missing parts supplied by reference TRBV19 and TRBJ2-1, is DGGITQSPKYLFRKEGQNVTLSCEQNLNHDAMYWYRQDPGQGLRLIYYSQIVNDFQKGDIAEGYSVSREKKESFPLTVTSAQKNPTAFYLCASGDRYNEQFFGPGTRLTVL.